This T cell receptor (beta chain) was captured in a study of blood T cell repertoires in COVID-19. Sequencing used immunoSEQ multiplex PCR; TCRdb keeps in-frame clones, though not all of them. This sample has some 200,000 clones, with 85% found just once. The source material was peripheral blood. The origin of this receptor is a man in his fifties who had recovered from COVID-19.

The CDR3 protein is CARRHPGLAGGAEQYF. The CDR3 DNA sequence: TGTGCCAGAAGACATCCGGGACTAGCGGGAGGTGCCGAGCAGTACTTC. The V call is TRBV5-3, the J call TRBJ2-7; TRBD2 matches at 15 bases. TRBV5-3 falls under the ORF class, with uncertain function. With 5 bases clipped from V and 6 bases from J, the junction kept 9 bases outside the gene matches. CDR3 size: 16 residues.